This T cell receptor beta chain was profiled in a study of regulatory T cells in long-lasting Graves disease. Study context: Positivity for TSH receptor antibodies plus over 5 years of antithyroid drugs meant persistent Graves' disease. Study-level results: Persistent disease samples used TRBV28, TRBJ1-2 and TRBJ2-5 preferentially.

Arm-PCR of CDR3 regions and iRepertoire HTBI primers were the basis on which TCR beta libraries were built. Methods used by the authors: Identification yielded some 60 TRBV and 11 to 15 TRBJ segments across samples. TCRdb recomputed calls from the multiplex PCR reads with MiXCR, one row per CDR3 protein. TCRdb, not the authors, supplied the V and J calls. The profile covers more than 650,000 distinct CDR3 sequences, with around 30% appearing a single time and 40% to 55% taken by the ten largest. In this sample, this clonotype turned up a few times. Its antigen is not known. Time point denoted: persistent/refractory GD, antithyroid drugs over 5 years with positive TRAb. PBMCs provided the RNA from which the TCR library was made. The germline V gene encodes CDR1 SGHRS and CDR2 YFSETQ. V lost 0 bases and J 4 bases, leaving 11 bases between the germline ends. The CDR3 is 15 amino acids.

The sample consisted of peripheral blood mononuclear cells (PBMCs), taken when the disease was refractory, from a patient treated with antithyroid drugs. This rearrangement joins TRBV5-1 to TRBJ1-5, with a tentative D call TRBD1 (5 bases). The receptor comes from a female donor with Graves disease. CDR3 in amino acids: CASSLEAGRNQPQHF. For the CDR3, the DNA is TGCGCCAGCAGCTTGGAGGCAGGGCGGAATCAGCCCCAGCATTTT.